Shown below are 16 T cell receptor beta chains from a single sample sequenced in a study of blood T cells in healthy people across ages (dated by TCRdb to the mid-2010s). The library was built by means of 5' RACE. The second PCR ran for roughly 7 to 12 cycles and used a J-beta primer mix along with a sample-barcoded 5' primer. TCRdb reanalyzed the raw reads on its own, using fastp at Q25 for trimming and MiXCR for clone calling, and kept in-frame beta chains. Here each entry gathers all rows of one CDR3 protein and keeps the most common genes and DNA. Counted in this sample were fewer than 2 million distinct CDR3 sequences; around 40% of them appeared once. The top ten hold under 30% of the sample. Sample: blood. The receptors shown here come from a human donor in good health.

This clonotype occurred many times. J is TRBJ2-5 and V is TRBV10-3; possibly TRBD1 for D (6 bases). This CDR3 region has 13 residues. The germline gives CDR1 ENHRY, CDR2 SYGVKD. V lost 6 bases and J 4 bases, leaving 12 bases between the germline ends. CDR3 coding DNA: TGTGCCATCAGCCGTTCAGGGGCAGAGACCCAGTACTTC. Its protein is CAISRSGAETQYF.

The rearrangement joins TRBV7-9 to TRBJ1-2, with D unclear. There are 17 residues in the CDR3. Trimming stripped 1 base from V and 0 bases from J, with 15 bases between. Germline values: CDR1 SEHNR, CDR2 FQNEAQ (reference sequence). The CDR3 coding sequence is TGTGCCAGCAGCTTAGTCCAGCGGGAAGCAGCTAACTATGGCTACACCTTC. Its translation: CASSLVQREAANYGYTF. Together with reference TRBV7-9 and TRBJ1-2, the CDR3 gives the full variable domain: DTGVSQNPRHKITKRGQNVTFRCDPISEHNRLYWYRQTLGQGPEFLTYFQNEAQLEKSRLLSDRFSAERPKGSFSTLEIQRTEQGDSAMYLCASSLVQREAANYGYTFGSGTRLTVV.

V gene TRBV6-2 or TRBV6-3 combines with J gene TRBJ1-5; TRBD1 might be the D (5 bases). The CDR3 runs 14 residues. Germline CDR1 is MNHEY and CDR2 is SVGEGT. Trimming shortened V by 6 bases and J by 3 bases, and 12 bases separated the two germline ends. CDR3 nucleotides: TGTGCCAGCAGCCAACGGGGGTTCAATCAGCCCCAGCATTTT. Its protein is CASSQRGFNQPQHF.

This clonotype was counted only a few times. DNA of the CDR3: TGCAGCGCCCACCTGGATGATGAAAAACTGTTTTTT. Translating gives CSAHLDDEKLFF. This chain connects TRBV29-1 to TRBJ1-4; D gene uncertain. V dropped 7 bases and J dropped 6 bases, with 12 bases sitting between them. CDR3 length: 12 amino acids. In germline, CDR1 is SQVTM, CDR2 ANQGSEA.

V usage is TRBV9 and J usage is TRBJ2-1; TRBD2 matches at 8 bases. Germline loops: CDR1 SGDLS, CDR2 YYNGEE. The CDR3 extends over 15 amino acids. V dropped 4 bases and J dropped 8; count of bases not matched to a gene: 11. The CDR3 reads CASSTEDSGGYEQFF. The CDR3 coding sequence is TGTGCCAGCAGCACAGAAGACAGCGGGGGCTATGAGCAGTTCTTC.

This clonotype was seen more than once but under ten times. This sequence joins TRBV12-3 or TRBV12-4 and TRBJ2-3, with 11 bases fitting TRBD2. V shed 6 bases and J 0 bases; nucleotides not matched to a gene: 8. The CDR3 runs 17 residues. The DNA of the CDR3 is TGTGCCAGCAGGGACTATAGCGGGGGGGTAAGCACAGATACGCAGTATTTT. It yields the protein CASRDYSGGVSTDTQYF.

The gene calls are TRBV20-1 and TRBJ2-7; 9 positions match TRBD2. The CDR3 consists of 16 residues. After removal of 1 base from V and 2 bases from J, the junction contained 9 bases not matched to a gene. Germline V lookup: CDR1 DFQATT, CDR2 SNEGSKA (reference sequence). Here the CDR3 DNA reads TGCAGTGCTAGAGGCTCGAGCGGGGGGTCTCCCTACGAGCAGTACTTC. This encodes CSARGSSGGSPYEQYF.

This clonotype was seen just once. The chain employs TRBV29-1 and TRBJ2-7; 8 nucleotides line up with TRBD1. Losses at the gene ends were 0 bases for V and 2 bases for J; bases not matched to a gene: 9. Per the germline V gene, CDR1 is SQVTM and CDR2 is ANQGSEA. CDR3 length: 16 amino acids. CDR3 loop: CSVEDQAGGGPYEQYF. The CDR3 region has the DNA TGCAGCGTTGAAGATCAGGCAGGGGGCGGCCCCTACGAGCAGTACTTC.

The V call is TRBV5-5, the J call TRBJ2-5; possibly TRBD2 for D (5 bases). Trimming took 0 bases from V and 2 from J, leaving 23 bases between them. Germline V lookup: CDR1 SGHKS, CDR2 YYEKEE (reference sequence). The length of the CDR3 is 19 residues. CDR3 nucleotides: TGTGCCAGCAGCTTGGTACCACAGTTACTAGGGCAGCCACAAGAGACCCAGTACTTC. It is translated as CASSLVPQLLGQPQETQYF.

This clonotype was seen more than once but under ten times. CDR3 in amino acids: CASSLRGVGNEQFF. The CDR3 bases are TGTGCCAGCAGCTTGAGGGGGGTCGGGAATGAGCAGTTCTTC. V and J are TRBV11-1 and TRBJ2-1, with D possibly being TRBD1 or TRBD2 (6 bases each). There are 14 residues in the CDR3. The germline CDR1 and CDR2 sequences are SGHAT and FQDESV (reference sequence). V was shortened by 3 bases and J by 7 bases, with 13 bases between the two germline ends.

The chain has TRBV29-1 and TRBJ1-2; unclear D gene. Germline CDR1 SQVTM, CDR2 ANQGSEA. This CDR3 contains 13 residues. The V gene lost 8 bases and the J gene lost 3 bases, with 16 bases spanning the gap. CDR3 coding DNA: TGCAGCTCTAGGACGGACGGCGACTATGGCTACACCTTC. This gives the protein CSSRTDGDYGYTF.

The gene calls are TRBV6-6 and TRBJ1-6; D perhaps matches TRBD1 (5 bases). This CDR3 spans 15 amino acids. Germline loops: CDR1 MNHNY, CDR2 SVGAGI (reference sequence). The V and J ends lost 1 base and 9 bases respectively, with 13 bases between them. CDR3 amino acids: CASSYLGAQGSPLHF. CDR3 bases: TGTGCCAGCAGTTACTTAGGGGCTCAGGGTTCACCCCTCCACTTT.

The CDR3 is CASTRSDSNTEAFF. CDR3 sequence (DNA): TGCGCCAGCACCAGGTCGGACAGCAACACTGAAGCTTTCTTT. This chain joins TRBV5-1 and TRBJ1-1; tentative D call: TRBD1 (6 bases). Germline V gene lookup returns CDR1 SGHRS and CDR2 YFSETQ. CDR3 length equals 14 residues. Trimming removed 6 bases at V and 2 bases at J, with 14 bases between.

Notes on this clonotype: A much bigger clone sits one base away, suggesting this may be a read error. This chain joins TRBV6-2 or TRBV6-3 and TRBJ2-7; no definite D call. Trimming shortened V by 2 bases and J by 3 bases, and 5 bases separated the two germline ends. Germline CDR1 MNHEY, CDR2 SVGEGT. The CDR3 is made up of 12 amino acids. DNA for the CDR3: TGTGCCAGCAGTTACATCCGCTACGAGCAGTACTTC. Protein: CASSYIRYEQYF.

This CDR3 is CASSQGRGYSYNEQFF. CDR3 nucleotides: TGTGCCAGCAGCCAGGGGAGGGGCTACTCCTACAATGAGCAGTTCTTC. The chain employs TRBV7-2 and TRBJ2-1, with D maybe TRBD2 (7 bases). Trimming took 5 bases from V and 0 from J, leaving 14 bases between them. Germline V gene sequence: CDR1 SGHTA, CDR2 FQGNSA. CDR3 length: 16 amino acids.

The V and J genes are TRBV29-1 and TRBJ2-5; tentatively, D is TRBD2 (6 bases). This CDR3 is built from 15 residues. The germline CDR1 and CDR2 sequences are SQVTM and ANQGSEA. V lost 4 bases to trimming and J lost 4 bases, with 19 bases between them. This CDR3 is CSVAHRLVERETQYF. CDR3 nucleotides: TGCAGCGTTGCCCATCGACTAGTGGAGCGAGAGACCCAGTACTTC.